The 8 T cell receptor beta chains below were found in one sample sequenced in a study of glioma-infiltrating T cells. The iRepertoire nested amplicon-rescue multiplex PCR amplified TCR alpha and beta CDR3s from RNA. MiXCR, run by TCRdb on the multiplex PCR reads, gives a single entry per CDR3 protein. Found here are 300,000 to 450,000 distinct CDR3 sequences, around 38% of them singletons; the top ten hold around 12%. The sample taken for sequencing was glioma tissue, nonneoplastic brain tissue, or PBMCs (not recorded which). The receptors originated from a human donor with low-grade glioma or glioblastoma, undergoing nonglioma brain surgery, or in good health (not recorded which).

This clonotype occurred many times. The chain couples TRBV20-1 to TRBJ1-2; no reliable D call. V shed 1 base and J shed 4 bases, with 4 bases lying between them. The V gene's germline CDR1 is DFQATT and CDR2 SNEGSKA (reference sequence). The CDR3 is made up of 11 amino acids. CDR3 protein: CSARGSYGYTF. In DNA form, the CDR3 reads TGCAGTGCTAGAGGCTCCTATGGCTACACCTTC.

The chain joins TRBV6-2 or TRBV6-3 to TRBJ2-3; 8 bases match TRBD2. The trim removed 5 bases at V and 4 bases at J, leaving 5 bases unmatched. CDR3 length: 14 amino acids. Germline CDR1 and CDR2: MNHEY and SVGEGT. CDR3 DNA sequence: TGTGCCAGCAGTGAGGGACTAGGCGCAGATACGCAGTATTTT. Its translation: CASSEGLGADTQYF.

There are many counts of this clonotype. The rearrangement uses TRBV6-1 and TRBJ2-1, with 11 bases aligning to TRBD2. The CDR3 is 14 residues long. V gave up 7 bases and J gave up 5 bases; unmatched junction bases: 4. CDR1 is MNHNS, CDR2 SASEGT, per germline. CDR3 protein: CASTTSGNHNEQFF. Here the CDR3 DNA reads TGTGCCAGCACGACTAGCGGGAACCACAATGAGCAGTTCTTC.

The V call is TRBV2, the J call TRBJ1-2; 10 bases are shared with TRBD1. The CDR3 runs 14 residues. Trimming took 3 bases from V and 3 from J; bases not matched to a gene: 1. Germline V lookup: CDR1 SNHLY, CDR2 FYNNEI. CDR3 bases: TGTGCCAGCAGTGAGGACAGGGGGGACTATGGCTACACCTTC. The encoded protein is CASSEDRGDYGYTF.

The V gene is TRBV4-3, the J gene TRBJ2-1, with TRBD1 identical over 10 bases. CDR1 and CDR2 (germline): LGHNA, YSLEER. The CDR3 totals 13 residues. V lost 4 bases to trimming and J lost 10 bases; unmatched junction nucleotides: 4. This chain's CDR3 is CASSPRQGAEQFF. DNA of the CDR3: TGCGCCAGCAGCCCCCGACAGGGGGCCGAGCAGTTCTTC.

This clonotype was found a few times. The J gene is TRBJ2-3, the V gene TRBV20-1, with 8 bases identical to TRBD1. The length of the CDR3 is 12 residues. V lost 6 bases and J lost 5; bases outside the gene matches: 4. The germline gives CDR1 DFQATT, CDR2 SNEGSKA (reference sequence). As DNA, the CDR3 is TGCAGTGCCCGACAGGGGATAGATACGCAGTATTTT. Translating it yields CSARQGIDTQYF.

Points on this clonotype: A much larger clone sits a single nucleotide away, making a read error possible. This chain connects TRBV27 to TRBJ2-7; 7 positions match TRBD2. CDR1 MNHEY and CDR2 SMNVEV come from the germline V gene (reference sequence). This CDR3 is 15 amino acids long. The CDR3 sequence: CASSSDGRYSYKQYF. The CDR3 DNA reads TGTGCCAGCAGTTCGGACGGGAGGTACTCCTACAAGCAGTACTTC.

The chain couples TRBV11-2 to TRBJ2-6; 14 nucleotides agree with TRBD2. Trimming cost V 5 bases and J 1 base; bases outside gene matches: 7. CDR3 length: 19 amino acids. The germline CDR1 and CDR2 sequences are SGHAT and FQNNGV. For the CDR3, the DNA is TGTGCCAGCAGCCGGGGACTAGCGGGAGAATTGTCTGGGGCCAACGTCCTGACTTTC. Protein: CASSRGLAGELSGANVLTF.